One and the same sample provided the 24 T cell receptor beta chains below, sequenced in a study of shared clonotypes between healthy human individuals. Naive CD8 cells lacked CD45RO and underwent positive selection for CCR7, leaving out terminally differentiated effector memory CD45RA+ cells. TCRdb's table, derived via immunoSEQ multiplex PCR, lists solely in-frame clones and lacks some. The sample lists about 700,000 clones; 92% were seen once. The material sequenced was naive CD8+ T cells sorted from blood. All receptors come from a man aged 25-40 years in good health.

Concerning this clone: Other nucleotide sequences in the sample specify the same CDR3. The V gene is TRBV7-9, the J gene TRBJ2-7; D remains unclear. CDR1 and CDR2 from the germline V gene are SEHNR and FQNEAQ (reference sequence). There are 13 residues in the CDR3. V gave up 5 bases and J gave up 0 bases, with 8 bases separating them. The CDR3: CASSPRSSYEQYF. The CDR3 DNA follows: TGTGCCAGCAGCCCCCGGAGCTCCTACGAGCAGTACTTC.

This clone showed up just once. Here the CDR3 reads CASSILASGRRTDTQYF. For the CDR3, the DNA is TGTGCCAGTAGTATCCTCGCAAGCGGGAGGAGGACAGATACGCAGTATTTT. The genes are TRBV19 and TRBJ2-3; 9 bases align to TRBD2. This CDR3 spans 17 amino acids. Germline loops: CDR1 LNHDA, CDR2 SQIVND (reference sequence). Trimming at V came to 3 bases and at J to 3 bases, leaving 10 bases not matched to a gene. Variable domain in full (rest from reference TRBV19 and TRBJ2-3): DGGITQSPKYLFRKEGQNVTLSCEQNLNHDAMYWYRQDPGQGLRLIYYSQIVNDFQKGDIAEGYSVSREKKESFPLTVTSAQKNPTAFYLCASSILASGRRTDTQYFGPGTRLTVL.

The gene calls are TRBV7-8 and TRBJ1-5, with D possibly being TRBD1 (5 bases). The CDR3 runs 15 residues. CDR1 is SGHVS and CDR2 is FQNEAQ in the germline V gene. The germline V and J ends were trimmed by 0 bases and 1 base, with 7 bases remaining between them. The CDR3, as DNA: TGTGCCAGCAGCTTAGCGCGGGACAGCAATCAGCCCCAGCATTTT. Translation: CASSLARDSNQPQHF.

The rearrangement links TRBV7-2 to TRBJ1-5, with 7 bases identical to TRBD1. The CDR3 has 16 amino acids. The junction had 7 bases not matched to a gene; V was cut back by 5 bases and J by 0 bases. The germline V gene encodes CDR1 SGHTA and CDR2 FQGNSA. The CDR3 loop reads CASSPGTAYSNQPQHF. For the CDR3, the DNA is TGTGCCAGCAGCCCCGGGACAGCTTATAGCAATCAGCCCCAGCATTTT. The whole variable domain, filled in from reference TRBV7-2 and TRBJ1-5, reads GAGVSQSPSNKVTEKGKDVELRCDPISGHTALYWYRQSLGQGLEFLIYFQGNSAPDKSGLPSDRFSAERTGGSVSTLTIQRTQQEDSAVYLCASSPGTAYSNQPQHFGDGTRLSIL.

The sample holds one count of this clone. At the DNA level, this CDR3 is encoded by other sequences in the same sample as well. CDR3 residues: CASSPGLAGQETQYF. CDR3 bases: TGTGCCAGCAGCCCGGGACTAGCGGGCCAAGAGACCCAGTACTTC. The chain uses TRBV5-8 and TRBJ2-5; TRBD2 matches 12 bases. The CDR3 runs 15 residues. Germline CDR1 SGHTS, CDR2 YDEGEE. The trim removed 4 bases at V and 1 base at J, leaving 2 bases unmatched.

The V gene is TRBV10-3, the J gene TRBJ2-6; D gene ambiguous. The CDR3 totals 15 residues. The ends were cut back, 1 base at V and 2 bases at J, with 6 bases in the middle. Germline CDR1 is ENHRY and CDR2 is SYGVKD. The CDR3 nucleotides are TGTGCCATCAGTGAGTTGGCTGCTGGGGCCAACGTCCTGACTTTC. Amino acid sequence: CAISELAAGANVLTF.

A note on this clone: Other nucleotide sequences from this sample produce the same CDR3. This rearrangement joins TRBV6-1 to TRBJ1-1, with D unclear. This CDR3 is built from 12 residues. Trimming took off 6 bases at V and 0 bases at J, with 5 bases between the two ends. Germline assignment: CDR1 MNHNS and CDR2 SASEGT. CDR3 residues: CASSGLNTEAFF. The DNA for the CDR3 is TGTGCCAGCAGCGGTCTGAACACTGAAGCTTTCTTT.

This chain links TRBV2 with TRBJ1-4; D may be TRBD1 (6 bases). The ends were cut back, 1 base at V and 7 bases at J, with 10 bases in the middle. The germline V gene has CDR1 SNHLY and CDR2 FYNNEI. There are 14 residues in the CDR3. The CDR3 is CASSEVRDIEKLFF. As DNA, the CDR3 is TGTGCCAGCAGTGAAGTAAGGGACATTGAAAAACTGTTTTTT.

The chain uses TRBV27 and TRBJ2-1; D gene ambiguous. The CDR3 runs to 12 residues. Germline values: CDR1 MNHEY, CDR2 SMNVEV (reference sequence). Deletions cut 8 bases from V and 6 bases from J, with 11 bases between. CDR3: CASRARSNEQFF. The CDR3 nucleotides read TGTGCCAGCCGGGCAAGGAGCAATGAGCAGTTCTTC.

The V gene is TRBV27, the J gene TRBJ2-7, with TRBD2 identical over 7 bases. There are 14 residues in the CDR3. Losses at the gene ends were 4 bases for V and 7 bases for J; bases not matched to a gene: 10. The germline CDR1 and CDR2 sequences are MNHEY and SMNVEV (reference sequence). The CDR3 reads CASSSSGKLVEQYF. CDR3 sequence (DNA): TGTGCCAGCAGTTCCAGCGGGAAGTTGGTGGAGCAGTACTTC.

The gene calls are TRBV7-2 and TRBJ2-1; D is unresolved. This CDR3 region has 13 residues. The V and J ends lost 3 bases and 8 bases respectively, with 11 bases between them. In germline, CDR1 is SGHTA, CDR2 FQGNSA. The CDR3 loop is CASSFSVSYEQFF. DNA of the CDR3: TGTGCCAGCAGCTTCTCCGTCTCTTATGAGCAGTTCTTC.

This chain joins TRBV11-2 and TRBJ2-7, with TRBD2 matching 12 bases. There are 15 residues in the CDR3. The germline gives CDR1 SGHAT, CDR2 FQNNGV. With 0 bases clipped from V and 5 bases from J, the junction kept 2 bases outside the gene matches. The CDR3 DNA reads TGTGCCAGCAGCTTAGAGACTAGCGGGAGACACGAGCAGTACTTC. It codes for CASSLETSGRHEQYF. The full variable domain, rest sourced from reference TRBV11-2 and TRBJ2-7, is EAGVAQSPRYKIIEKRQSVAFWCNPISGHATLYWYQQILGQGPKLLIQFQNNGVVDDSQLPKDRFSAERLKGVDSTLKIQPAKLEDSAVYLCASSLETSGRHEQYFGPGTRLTVT.

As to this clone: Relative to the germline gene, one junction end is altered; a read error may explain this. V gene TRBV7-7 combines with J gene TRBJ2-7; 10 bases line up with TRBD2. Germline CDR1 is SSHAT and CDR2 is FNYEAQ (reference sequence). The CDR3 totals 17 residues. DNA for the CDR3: TGTGCTAGCAGCCCCCATACCGGGACTAGCGCACTCTACGAGCAGTACTTC. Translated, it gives CASSPHTGTSALYEQYF.

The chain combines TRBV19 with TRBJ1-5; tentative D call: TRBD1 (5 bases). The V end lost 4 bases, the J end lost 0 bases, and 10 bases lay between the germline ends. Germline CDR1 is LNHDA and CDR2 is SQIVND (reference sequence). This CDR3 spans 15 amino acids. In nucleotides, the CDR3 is TGTGCCAGTAGTACAGGACACAATAGCAATCAGCCCCAGCATTTT. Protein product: CASSTGHNSNQPQHF.

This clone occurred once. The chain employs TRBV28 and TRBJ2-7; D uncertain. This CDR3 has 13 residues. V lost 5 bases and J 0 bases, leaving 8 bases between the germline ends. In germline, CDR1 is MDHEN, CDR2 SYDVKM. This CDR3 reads CASSPNHSYEQYF. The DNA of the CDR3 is TGTGCCAGCAGTCCTAATCACTCCTACGAGCAGTACTTC.

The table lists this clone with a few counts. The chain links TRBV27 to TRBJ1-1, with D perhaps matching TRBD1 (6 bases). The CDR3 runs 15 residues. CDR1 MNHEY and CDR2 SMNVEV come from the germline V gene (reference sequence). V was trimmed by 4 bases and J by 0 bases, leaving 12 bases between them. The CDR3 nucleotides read TGTGCCAGCAGTTCATGGGGGCCTTTGAACACTGAAGCTTTCTTT. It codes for CASSSWGPLNTEAFF.

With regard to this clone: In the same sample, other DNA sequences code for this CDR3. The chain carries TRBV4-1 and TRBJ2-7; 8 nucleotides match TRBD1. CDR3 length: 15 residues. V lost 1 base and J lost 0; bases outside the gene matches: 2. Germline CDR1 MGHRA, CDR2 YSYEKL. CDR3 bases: TGCGCCAGCAGCCAAGCCGGGACAGGCTCCTACGAGCAGTACTTC. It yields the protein CASSQAGTGSYEQYF.

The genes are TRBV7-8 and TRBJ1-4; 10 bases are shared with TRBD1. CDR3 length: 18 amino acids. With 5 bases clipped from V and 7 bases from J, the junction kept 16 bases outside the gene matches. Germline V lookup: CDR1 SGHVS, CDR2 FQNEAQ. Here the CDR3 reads CASSRRDRGLKDGEKLFF. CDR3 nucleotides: TGTGCCAGCAGCCGCCGGGACAGGGGCCTTAAGGATGGTGAAAAACTGTTTTTT.

This CDR3 reads CASSSTSDGGELFF. The CDR3 DNA follows: TGTGCCAGCAGCTCCACTAGCGACGGCGGGGAGCTGTTTTTT. J is TRBJ2-2 and V is TRBV13, with 7 bases aligning to TRBD2. Per the germline V gene, CDR1 is PRHDT and CDR2 is FYEKMQ (reference sequence). The CDR3 consists of 14 residues. V lost 4 bases to trimming and J lost 7 bases; unmatched junction nucleotides: 6. Filled out from reference TRBV13 and TRBJ2-2, the complete variable domain reads AAGVIQSPRHLIKEKRETATLKCYPIPRHDTVYWYQQGPGQDPQFLISFYEKMQSDKGSIPDRFSAQQFSDYHSELNMSSLELGDSALYFCASSSTSDGGELFFGEGSRLTVL.

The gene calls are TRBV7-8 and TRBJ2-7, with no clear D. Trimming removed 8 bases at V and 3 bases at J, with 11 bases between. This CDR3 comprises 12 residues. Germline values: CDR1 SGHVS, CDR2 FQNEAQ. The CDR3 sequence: CASGLRGYEQYF. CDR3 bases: TGTGCCAGCGGGCTTCGCGGCTACGAGCAGTACTTC.

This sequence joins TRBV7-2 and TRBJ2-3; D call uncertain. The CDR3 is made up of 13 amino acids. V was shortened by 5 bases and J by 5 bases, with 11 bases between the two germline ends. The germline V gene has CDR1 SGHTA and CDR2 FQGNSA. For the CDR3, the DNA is TGTGCCAGCAGCCCACGGTTCGGAGATACGCAGTATTTT. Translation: CASSPRFGDTQYF.

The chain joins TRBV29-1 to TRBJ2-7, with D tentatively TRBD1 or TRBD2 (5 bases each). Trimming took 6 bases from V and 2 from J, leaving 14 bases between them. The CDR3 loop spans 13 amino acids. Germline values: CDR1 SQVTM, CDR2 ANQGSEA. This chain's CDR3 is CSVVRDRTYEQYF. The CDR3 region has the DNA TGCAGCGTCGTCCGGGACCGGACCTACGAGCAGTACTTC.

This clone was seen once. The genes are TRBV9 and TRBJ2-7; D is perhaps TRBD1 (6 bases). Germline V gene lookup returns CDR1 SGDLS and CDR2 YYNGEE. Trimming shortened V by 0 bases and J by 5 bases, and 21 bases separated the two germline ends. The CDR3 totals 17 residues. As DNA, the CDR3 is TGTGCCAGCAGCGTAGGAGGGACGGGACATCAATCCCACGAGCAGTACTTC. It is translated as CASSVGGTGHQSHEQYF.

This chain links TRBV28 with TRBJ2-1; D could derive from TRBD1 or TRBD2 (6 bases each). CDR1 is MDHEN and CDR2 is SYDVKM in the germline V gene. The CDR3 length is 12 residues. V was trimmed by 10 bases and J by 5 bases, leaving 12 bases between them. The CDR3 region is CATEGEDNEQFF. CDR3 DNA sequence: TGTGCCACAGAGGGGGAGGACAATGAGCAGTTCTTC.